The next 28 T cell receptor beta chains were all read from a single sample in a study of cytomegalovirus exposure and HLA in healthy donors. In the PCR, 60 Vbeta and 13 Jbeta primers were used. Sequencing was performed with immunoSEQ multiplex PCR; in TCRdb, only in-frame clones are kept and a portion is missing. The table lists about 110,000 clones, 70% to 85% of them singletons. The sequencing sample was made of PBMCs. The receptor source for this set is a woman aged 40 to 50 in good health and CMV-seropositive.

V is TRBV4-2 and J is TRBJ2-3, with TRBD2 as a possible D gene (6 bases). CDR1 and CDR2 (germline): LGHNA, YNFKEQ. The CDR3 is 13 residues long. Trimming stripped 4 bases from V and 2 bases from J, with 7 bases between. The CDR3 is CASSRTITDTQYF. The CDR3 DNA reads as TGTGCCAGCAGCCGGACTATCACAGATACGCAGTATTTT.

This clone was picked up a small number of times. The chain couples TRBV28 to TRBJ2-7, with D perhaps TRBD1 (5 bases). Trimming left V 8 bases short and J 0 bases short, with 14 bases between. Germline CDR1 and CDR2: MDHEN and SYDVKM. The CDR3 has 14 residues. CDR3 region: CASAPDSNSYEQYF. CDR3 bases: TGTGCCAGCGCCCCTGACAGCAACTCCTACGAGCAGTACTTC. The full variable domain, in which reference TRBV28 and TRBJ2-7 provide the parts outside the CDR3, is DVKVTQSSRYLVKRTGEKVFLECVQDMDHENMFWYRQDPGLGLRLIYFSYDVKMKEKGDIPEGYSVSREKKERFSLILESASTNQTSMYLCASAPDSNSYEQYFGPGTRLTVT.

This clone was found a few times. This chain connects TRBV2 to TRBJ1-6; 9 nucleotides agree with TRBD1. Germline CDR1 SNHLY, CDR2 FYNNEI. After removal of 6 bases from V and 10 bases from J, the junction contained 7 bases not matched to a gene. CDR3 length: 14 amino acids. This CDR3 is CASSSGQGTSPLHF. The CDR3 coding sequence is TGTGCCAGCAGCTCGGGACAGGGCACCTCACCCCTCCACTTT.

The genes are TRBV27 and TRBJ1-2; TRBD1 agrees at 7 bases. The ends lost 5 bases at V and 7 bases at J; junction bases unmatched: 13. CDR1 and CDR2 (germline): MNHEY, SMNVEV (reference sequence). The CDR3 contains 15 residues. The DNA of the CDR3 is TGTGCCAGCAGTCCGCGACAGGGCGTGAAGGTTGGCTACACCTTC. Its protein is CASSPRQGVKVGYTF.

This rearrangement joins TRBV7-8 to TRBJ2-2; 8 nucleotides line up with TRBD1. V was pared by 5 bases and J by 5 bases, with 10 bases of the junction left unmatched. The CDR3 is made up of 16 amino acids. Germline assignment: CDR1 SGHVS and CDR2 FQNEAQ. The CDR3 sequence: CASSLGRTGKTGELFF. DNA for the CDR3: TGTGCCAGCAGCCTAGGACGGACAGGGAAAACCGGGGAGCTGTTTTTT.

The J gene is TRBJ2-1, the V gene TRBV5-1, with D perhaps TRBD2 (6 bases). Looked up from germline, CDR1 is SGHRS and CDR2 is YFSETQ. Trimming removed 0 bases from V and 8 bases from J, with 24 bases in between. The CDR3 is 18 residues long. The CDR3 loop is CASSLAGEVSSPGDEQFF. The CDR3 nucleotides read TGCGCCAGCAGCTTGGCCGGGGAGGTTAGCTCCCCGGGTGATGAGCAGTTCTTC.

The rearrangement joins TRBV10-3 to TRBJ2-1; TRBD1 aligns across 8 bases. This CDR3 is built from 14 residues. The ends lost 8 bases at V and 5 bases at J; junction bases unmatched: 8. Germline-derived CDR1 and CDR2 are ENHRY and SYGVKD. The CDR3 nucleotides are TGTGCCATCTCTACAGGACAGGGAAACAATGAGCAGTTCTTC. This translates into CAISTGQGNNEQFF.

The chain links TRBV4-1 to TRBJ2-7; 9 bases line up with TRBD2. The CDR3 is 16 residues long. CDR1 is MGHRA, CDR2 YSYEKL, per germline. V dropped 2 bases and J dropped 7; count of bases not matched to a gene: 12. The CDR3 is CASSQSQPGLAGEQYF. The CDR3 DNA is TGCGCCAGCAGCCAATCCCAGCCGGGACTAGCAGGGGAGCAGTACTTC.

V is TRBV9 and J is TRBJ2-7; no clear D. Germline assignment: CDR1 SGDLS and CDR2 YYNGEE. There are 15 residues in the CDR3. V was shortened by 0 bases and J by 1 base, with 11 bases between the two germline ends. The CDR3 nucleotides read TGTGCCAGCAGCGTAGCGCCTGGCCGTTCCTACGAGCAGTACTTC. This encodes CASSVAPGRSYEQYF.

V gene TRBV7-2 combines with J gene TRBJ1-1; 8 bases fit TRBD1. The CDR3 is 15 residues long. The V gene end was trimmed by 3 bases and the J gene end by 0 bases; junction bases not matched to a gene: 3. Germline loops: CDR1 SGHTA, CDR2 FQGNSA. In DNA form, the CDR3 reads TGTGCCAGCAGCTTGGACAGGGCTTTGAACACTGAAGCTTTCTTT. It codes for CASSLDRALNTEAFF.

The chain couples TRBV19 to TRBJ1-1, with 7 nucleotides matching TRBD1. This CDR3 is 14 amino acids long. The trim removed 7 bases at V and 2 bases at J, leaving 7 bases unmatched. CDR1 is LNHDA, CDR2 SQIVND, per germline (reference sequence). The CDR3 sequence is CASTRDSANTEAFF. For the CDR3, the DNA is TGTGCCAGTACCCGGGACAGTGCTAACACTGAAGCTTTCTTT.

The V call is TRBV28, the J call TRBJ2-7, with a tentative D call TRBD1 (5 bases). Germline CDR1 and CDR2: MDHEN and SYDVKM. V was pared by 5 bases and J by 5 bases, with 10 bases between. This CDR3 is 12 amino acids long. The CDR3 loop is CASSGHLDEQYF. For the CDR3, the DNA is TGTGCCAGCAGTGGACACCTCGACGAGCAGTACTTC.

This chain connects TRBV11-3 to TRBJ1-1; D may be TRBD1 (5 bases). There are 14 residues in the CDR3. The ends were cut back, 4 bases at V and 0 bases at J, with 9 bases in the middle. In germline, CDR1 is SGHNT, CDR2 YENEEA. The CDR3 here is CASSSTRVNTEAFF. The CDR3, as DNA: TGTGCCAGCAGCTCCACCAGGGTGAACACTGAAGCTTTCTTT.

The V and J genes are TRBV9 and TRBJ2-1, with TRBD2 matching 9 bases. Germline CDR1 SGDLS, CDR2 YYNGEE. After removal of 0 bases from V and 7 bases from J, the junction contained 5 bases not matched to a gene. The CDR3 is 15 amino acids. CDR3: CASSVGAGGGNEQFF. The CDR3 DNA reads as TGTGCCAGCAGCGTAGGGGCGGGAGGGGGGAATGAGCAGTTCTTC.

The gene calls are TRBV6-1 and TRBJ1-3, with D possibly being TRBD1 (5 bases). Per the germline V gene, CDR1 is MNHNS and CDR2 is SASEGT. The CDR3 loop spans 13 amino acids. The ends were cut back, 10 bases at V and 4 bases at J, with 14 bases in the middle. The CDR3 protein is CATQGLAGNTIYF. CDR3 sequence (DNA): TGTGCCACGCAGGGTTTGGCGGGAAACACCATATATTTT.

The chain has TRBV7-3 and TRBJ2-3; D is undetermined. Trimming took off 5 bases at V and 0 bases at J, with 15 bases between the two ends. This CDR3 is built from 16 residues. Germline CDR1 reads SGHTA; CDR2 reads FQGTGA. CDR3 nucleotides: TGTGCCAGCAGCGGAAGACTGAACCCTAGCACAGATACGCAGTATTTT. It specifies CASSGRLNPSTDTQYF.

V usage is TRBV21-1 and J usage is TRBJ1-3; the table names TRBD1, a call not compared with the DNA. TRBV21-1 is given as a pseudogene. This CDR3 is 17 amino acids long. The CDR3 bases are TGTGCCAGCAGCAGGGGAGGAGGGGGCGACTCTGGAAACACCATATATTTT. Protein: CASSRGGGGDSGNTIYF.

The genes are TRBV6-1 and TRBJ1-2; no firm D call. Trimming removed 1 base at V and 8 bases at J, with 11 bases between. This CDR3 comprises 13 residues. Per germline, CDR1 MNHNS and CDR2 SASEGT. This CDR3 reads CASSEGTVRGYTF. In DNA form, the CDR3 reads TGTGCCAGCAGTGAAGGCACCGTCCGGGGCTACACCTTC.

This clone was found a few times. The rearrangement joins TRBV5-5 to TRBJ1-4; D is perhaps TRBD1 (5 bases). CDR1 and CDR2 from the germline V gene are SGHKS and YYEKEE (reference sequence). This CDR3 comprises 15 residues. Between the trimmed V and J ends, which lost 4 bases and 4 bases, there was a span of 14 bases. The CDR3 DNA reads TGTGCCAGCAGCCCAACGGGAGACAGTAATGAAAAACTGTTTTTT. Residues: CASSPTGDSNEKLFF. The full variable domain, rest sourced from reference TRBV5-5 and TRBJ1-4, is DAGVTQSPTHLIKTRGQQVTLRCSPISGHKSVSWYQQVLGQGPQFIFQYYEKEERGRGNFPDRFSARQFPNYSSELNVNALLLGDSALYLCASSPTGDSNEKLFFGSGTQLSVL.

This clone appeared a single time. The chain has TRBV18 and TRBJ1-2; 8 bases are shared with TRBD1. Per the germline V gene, CDR1 is KGHSH and CDR2 is LQKENI. V was clipped by 1 base and J by 8 bases; unmatched bases: 12. The CDR3 consists of 16 residues. The CDR3 coding sequence is TGTGCCAGCTCACCACAGGACAGGGCCGTTAACTCGGGCTACACCTTC. It yields the protein CASSPQDRAVNSGYTF.

The gene calls are TRBV5-1 and TRBJ1-2; TRBD1 aligns across 9 bases. The CDR3 contains 17 residues. In germline, CDR1 is SGHRS, CDR2 YFSETQ. The V gene end was trimmed by 2 bases and the J gene end by 4 bases; junction bases not matched to a gene: 12. CDR3 nucleotide sequence: TGCGCCAGCAGCTTTGGGACAGGGTCTGTGGCCGGCTATGGCTACACCTTC. This encodes CASSFGTGSVAGYGYTF.

V and J are TRBV5-1 and TRBJ2-6, with D possibly being TRBD1 (6 bases). Germline assignment: CDR1 SGHRS and CDR2 YFSETQ. V gave up 0 bases and J gave up 0 bases, with 16 bases separating them. This CDR3 spans 19 amino acids. The CDR3 bases are TGCGCCAGCAGCTTGGCCCGGGGACAAGGCTCCTCTGGGGCCAACGTCCTGACTTTC. It is translated as CASSLARGQGSSGANVLTF.

This clone was detected a few times. Written as DNA, the CDR3 is TGTGCCAGCGGGCGGGAGAGGGAGACCCAGTACTTC. Translating it yields CASGRERETQYF. The V and J genes are TRBV2 and TRBJ2-5; 7 bases agree with TRBD2. CDR1 is SNHLY, CDR2 FYNNEI, per germline. The CDR3 has 12 amino acids. The J segment lost 5 bases and the V segment lost 8 bases, leaving 5 bases of the junction unmatched.

The J gene is TRBJ1-4, the V gene TRBV6-1, with D perhaps matching TRBD1 (5 bases). V gave up 2 bases and J gave up 13 bases, with 8 bases separating them. The germline CDR1 and CDR2 sequences are MNHNS and SASEGT. The CDR3 sequence is 11 residues long. The CDR3 protein is CASSEHRRLFF. DNA of the CDR3: TGTGCCAGCAGTGAACACAGGAGACTGTTTTTT.

The V and J genes are TRBV6-6 and TRBJ1-2, with a tentative D call TRBD1 (5 bases). CDR3 size: 14 residues. Germline V gene lookup returns CDR1 MNHNY and CDR2 SVGAGI (reference sequence). The CDR3: CSPWGVSGLGGYTF. CDR3 coding DNA: TGTTCTCCGTGGGGGGTATCGGGTCTCGGGGGCTACACCTTC.

The gene calls are TRBV6-1 and TRBJ2-2, with no clear D. The germline V gene has CDR1 MNHNS and CDR2 SASEGT. The CDR3 runs 18 residues. V lost 0 bases, J lost 1 base, and 15 bases lay in between. The CDR3 sequence: CASSEALVLVENTGELFF. The DNA of the CDR3 is TGTGCCAGCAGTGAAGCGCTAGTACTTGTCGAGAACACCGGGGAGCTGTTTTTT.

A few counts support this clone. The chain has TRBV6-5 and TRBJ2-1; the match to TRBD1 covers 10 bases. Per germline, CDR1 MNHEY and CDR2 SVGAGI. V was pared by 2 bases and J by 8 bases, with 3 bases of the junction left unmatched. This CDR3 is built from 14 residues. CDR3 in amino acids: CASSYRDRGYEQFF. CDR3 sequence (DNA): TGTGCCAGCAGTTACCGGGACAGGGGTTATGAGCAGTTCTTC.

This clone has just one count. V and J are TRBV15 and TRBJ1-1; 8 bases agree with TRBD1. This CDR3 region has 17 residues. V was clipped by 1 base and J by 0 bases; unmatched bases: 7. Germline lookup yields CDR1 LNHNV and CDR2 YYDKDF (reference sequence). The CDR3 is CATSRARPGQVNTEAFF. For the CDR3, the DNA is TGTGCCACCAGCAGAGCAAGACCGGGACAGGTGAACACTGAAGCTTTCTTT.